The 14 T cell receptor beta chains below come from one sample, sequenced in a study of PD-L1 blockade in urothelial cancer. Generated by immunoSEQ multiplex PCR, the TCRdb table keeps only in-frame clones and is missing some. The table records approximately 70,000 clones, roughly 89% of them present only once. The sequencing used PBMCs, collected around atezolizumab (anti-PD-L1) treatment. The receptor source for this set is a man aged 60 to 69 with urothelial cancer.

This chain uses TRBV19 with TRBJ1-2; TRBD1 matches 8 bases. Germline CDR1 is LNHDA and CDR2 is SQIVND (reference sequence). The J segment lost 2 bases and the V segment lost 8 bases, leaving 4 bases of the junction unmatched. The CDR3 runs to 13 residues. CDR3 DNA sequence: TGTGCCAGTGAGGGACAGGAAAACTATGGCTACACCTTC. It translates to CASEGQENYGYTF.

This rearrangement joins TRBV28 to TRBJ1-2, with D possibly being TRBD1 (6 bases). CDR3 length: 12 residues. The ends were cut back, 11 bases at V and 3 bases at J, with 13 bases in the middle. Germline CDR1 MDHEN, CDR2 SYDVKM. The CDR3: CAVSGVDYGYTF. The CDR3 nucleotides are TGTGCCGTCTCAGGGGTGGACTATGGCTACACCTTC.

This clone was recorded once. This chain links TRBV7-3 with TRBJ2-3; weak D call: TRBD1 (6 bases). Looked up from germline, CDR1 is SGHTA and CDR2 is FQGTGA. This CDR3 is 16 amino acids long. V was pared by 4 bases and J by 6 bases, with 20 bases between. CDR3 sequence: CASSSAVGRGFDTQYF. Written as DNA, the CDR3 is TGTGCCAGCAGCTCCGCGGTGGGCAGGGGCTTTGATACGCAGTATTTT.

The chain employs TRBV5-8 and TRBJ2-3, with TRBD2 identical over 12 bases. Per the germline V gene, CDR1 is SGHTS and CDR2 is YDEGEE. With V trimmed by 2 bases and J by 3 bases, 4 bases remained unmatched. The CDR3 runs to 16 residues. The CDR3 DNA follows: TGTGCCAGCAGCTTAGACCTAGCGGGAGGGACAGATACGCAGTATTTT. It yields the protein CASSLDLAGGTDTQYF.

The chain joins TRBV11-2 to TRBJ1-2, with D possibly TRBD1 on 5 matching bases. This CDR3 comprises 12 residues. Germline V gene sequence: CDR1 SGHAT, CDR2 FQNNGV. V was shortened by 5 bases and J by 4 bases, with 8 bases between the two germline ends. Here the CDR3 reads CASSRDSYGYTF. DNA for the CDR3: TGTGCCAGCAGCAGAGACAGCTATGGCTACACCTTC. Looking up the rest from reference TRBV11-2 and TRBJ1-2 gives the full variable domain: EAGVAQSPRYKIIEKRQSVAFWCNPISGHATLYWYQQILGQGPKLLIQFQNNGVVDDSQLPKDRFSAERLKGVDSTLKIQPAKLEDSAVYLCASSRDSYGYTFGSGTRLTVV.

For the CDR3, the DNA is TGTGCCAGTAGTATTATGGGACAGGGGGCTGGAGAGACCCAGTACTTC. Amino acid sequence: CASSIMGQGAGETQYF. The V and J genes are TRBV19 and TRBJ2-5, with 12 bases aligning to TRBD1. The J segment lost 4 bases and the V segment lost 3 bases, leaving 6 bases of the junction unmatched. The CDR3 spans 16 residues. Germline CDR1 and CDR2: LNHDA and SQIVND (reference sequence).

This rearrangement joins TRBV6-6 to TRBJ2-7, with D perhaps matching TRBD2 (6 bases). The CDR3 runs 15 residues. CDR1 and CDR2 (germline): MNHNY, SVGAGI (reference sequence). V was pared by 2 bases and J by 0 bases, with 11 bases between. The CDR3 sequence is CASSYEGGSSYEQYF. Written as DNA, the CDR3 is TGTGCCAGCAGTTACGAAGGAGGGAGCTCCTACGAGCAGTACTTC.

The CDR3 sequence is CASSGGAEQYF. DNA for the CDR3: TGCGCCAGCAGCGGCGGGGCCGAGCAGTACTTC. This chain links TRBV4-1 with TRBJ2-7, with D tentatively TRBD2 (6 bases). Germline CDR1 is MGHRA and CDR2 is YSYEKL. V was pared by 5 bases and J by 6 bases, with 8 bases between. The CDR3 consists of 11 residues.

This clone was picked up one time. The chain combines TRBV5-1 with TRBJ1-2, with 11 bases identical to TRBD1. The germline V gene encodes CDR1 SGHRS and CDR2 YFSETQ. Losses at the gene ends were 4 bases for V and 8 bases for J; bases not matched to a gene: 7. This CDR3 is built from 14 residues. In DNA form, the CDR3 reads TGCGCCAGCAGCCCTGGGGGACAGGGGGAAGGCTACACCTTC. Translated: CASSPGGQGEGYTF.

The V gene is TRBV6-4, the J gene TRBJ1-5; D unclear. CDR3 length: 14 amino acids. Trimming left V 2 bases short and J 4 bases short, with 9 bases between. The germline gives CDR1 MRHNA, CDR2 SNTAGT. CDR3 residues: CASSDEAHNQPQHF. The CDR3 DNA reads TGTGCCAGCAGTGACGAGGCCCATAATCAGCCCCAGCATTTT.

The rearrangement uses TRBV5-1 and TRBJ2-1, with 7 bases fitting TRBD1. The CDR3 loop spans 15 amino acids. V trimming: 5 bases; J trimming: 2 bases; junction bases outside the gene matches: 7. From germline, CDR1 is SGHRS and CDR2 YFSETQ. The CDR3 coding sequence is TGCGCCAGCAGTGTATGGCAGGGGGCCTACAATGAGCAGTTCTTC. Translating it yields CASSVWQGAYNEQFF. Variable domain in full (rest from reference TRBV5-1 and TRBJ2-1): KAGVTQTPRYLIKTRGQQVTLSCSPISGHRSVSWYQQTPGQGLQFLFEYFSETQRNKGNFPGRFSGRQFSNSRSEMNVSTLELGDSALYLCASSVWQGAYNEQFFGPGTRLTVL.

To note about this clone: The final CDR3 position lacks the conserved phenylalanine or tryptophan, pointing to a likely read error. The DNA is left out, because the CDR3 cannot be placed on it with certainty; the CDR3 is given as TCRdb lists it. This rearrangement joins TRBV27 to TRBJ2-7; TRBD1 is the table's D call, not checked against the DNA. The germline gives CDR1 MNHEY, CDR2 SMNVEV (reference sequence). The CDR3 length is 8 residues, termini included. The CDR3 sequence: CASSPRTG.

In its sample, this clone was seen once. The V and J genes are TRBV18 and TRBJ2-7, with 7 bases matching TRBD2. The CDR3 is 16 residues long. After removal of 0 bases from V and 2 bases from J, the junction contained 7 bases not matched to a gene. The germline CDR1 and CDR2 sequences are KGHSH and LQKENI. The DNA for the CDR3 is TGTGCCAGCTCACCACCGGGGGGGTTAGGGGCCTACGAGCAGTACTTC. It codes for CASSPPGGLGAYEQYF.

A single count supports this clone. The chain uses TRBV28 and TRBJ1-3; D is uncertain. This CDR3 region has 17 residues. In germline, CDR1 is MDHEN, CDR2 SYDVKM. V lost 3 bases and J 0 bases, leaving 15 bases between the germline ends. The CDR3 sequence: CASSFKAGEPSGNTIYF. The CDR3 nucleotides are TGTGCCAGCAGTTTTAAGGCAGGCGAACCCTCTGGAAACACCATATATTTT.